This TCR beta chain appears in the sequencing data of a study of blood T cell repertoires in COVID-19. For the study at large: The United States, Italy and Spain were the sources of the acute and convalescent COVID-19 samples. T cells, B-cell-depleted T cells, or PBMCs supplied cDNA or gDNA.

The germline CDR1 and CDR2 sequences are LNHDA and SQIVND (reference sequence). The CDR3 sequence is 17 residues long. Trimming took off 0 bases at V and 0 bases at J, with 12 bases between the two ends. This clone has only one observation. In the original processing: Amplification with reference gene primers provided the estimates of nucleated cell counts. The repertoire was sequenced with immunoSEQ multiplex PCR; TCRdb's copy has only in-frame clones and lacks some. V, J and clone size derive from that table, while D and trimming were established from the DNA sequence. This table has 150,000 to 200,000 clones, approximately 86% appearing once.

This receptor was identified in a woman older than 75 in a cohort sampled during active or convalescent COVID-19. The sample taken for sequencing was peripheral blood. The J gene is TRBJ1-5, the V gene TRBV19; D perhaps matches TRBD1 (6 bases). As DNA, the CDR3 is TGTGCCAGTAGTATAGAACCCGGACAGCATAGCAATCAGCCCCAGCATTTT. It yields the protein CASSIEPGQHSNQPQHF.